This T cell receptor beta chain was captured by sequencing in a study of regulatory T cells in long-lasting Graves disease (dated by TCRdb to 2020 to 2022). Study-level background: Persistent Graves' disease was defined as antithyroid drug treatment for over 5 years with persistently positive TSH receptor autoantibodies. A total of roughly 35 samples underwent TCR sequencing: about 13 from persistent and about 20 from newly diagnosed Graves' disease patients. The study took place in China and was registered as a clinical trial. Persistent Graves' disease patients in the clinical cohort had taken antithyroid drugs for around 11 years on average. Patients with persistent Graves' disease were compared with patients with newly diagnosed Graves' disease using TCR sequencing and RNA sequencing of peripheral blood. On the study overall, not on this receptor specifically: A larger number of public clonotypes was shared among persistent patients (around 2,500) than among newly diagnosed patients (around 970). The authors noted that the small sample size was a limitation that may lower accuracy. Peripheral blood alone was examined, since thyroid tissue, which constituted the primary lesion, could not be accessed. Sequencing and analysis were limited to the TCR beta chain. TRBV28, TRBJ1-2 and TRBJ2-5 were preferentially used in persistent disease, while TRBV20-1 and TRBJ2-1 were favored in newly diagnosed disease. Lower TCR Shannon entropy and fewer highly expanded clones were observed in persistent Graves' disease patients than in newly diagnosed patients, which suggested clonal expansion.

Points on this clonotype: Its recognized antigen is unknown. Nothing much larger sits one base from this clone, and base qualities are not available.

Interpreted using the paper, the time point label stands for: persistent/refractory GD, antithyroid drugs over 5 years with positive TRAb. For both TCR sequencing and RNA sequencing, RNA was extracted from PBMCs using TRIzol. Graves' disease was diagnosed according to American Thyroid Association guidelines. Recruitment of patients was carried out at an endocrinology department in Xi'an, China. Each patient gave approximately 10 milliliters of peripheral blood, collected in an EDTA anticoagulant tube. Ficoll Paque Plus density gradient separation was used to isolate PBMCs, and no further T cell sorting was done. An Agilent 2100 Bioanalyzer and agarose gel were used to assess RNA quality, and a NanoDrop 2000 was used to measure RNA concentration. Libraries were made using multiplex PCR. The instrument was an Illumina HiSeq 4000. TCR beta libraries were built with iRepertoire HTBI primers and Arm-PCR amplification of CDR3 regions. Before sequencing, the PCR products underwent gel purification. As for the authors' bioinformatics: A total of some 65 TRBV and 14 TRBJ segments were identified across samples and were used for gene usage analysis of CDR3 amino acid clonotypes. COPE and FqMerger were used to merge filtered high-quality paired reads into contigs. Contigs were aligned with BLAST to IMGT TRBV, TRBD and TRBJ reference genes, and CDR3 was defined per IMGT. Clonotypes above 0.1% frequency were classified as highly expanded clones. Repertoire diversity was measured by Shannon entropy, and V-J evenness by the Gini coefficient. A clonotype found in more than one individual was treated as public. TCRdb reworked the public reads: Q25 trimming with fastp, MiXCR clone assembly, productive beta chains retained. When rows share a CDR3 protein, they turn into one entry using the most common DNA and genes. What appears here as the V and J calls and clone size reflects TCRdb's work, not the paper's. Counted in this sample were some 430,000 distinct CDR3 sequences; under 25% of them appeared once. Roughly 7.1% of the sample comes from the top ten.

CDR1 and CDR2 (LNHDA, SQIVND) derive from the germline V gene (reference sequence). After removal of 5 bases from V and 4 bases from J, the junction retains 17 bases not matched to a gene. Measured from the cysteine to the phenylalanine, the CDR3 is 20 residues long. Just CDR3 DNA is preserved here, 60 bases in frame from base 1. The receptor was isolated from a female donor with Graves disease. The sample was peripheral blood mononuclear cells (PBMCs), taken when the disease was refractory, from a patient treated with antithyroid drugs. Recombination connected TRBV19 to TRBJ2-1; TRBD2 agrees with 13 junctional bases. The nucleotide sequence reads as follows: TGTGCCAGTAGTTCGTGGACTAGCGGGAGAGGTGTAGTGAGATACAATGAGCAGTTCTTC. The encoded protein is CASSSWTSGRGVVRYNEQFF.